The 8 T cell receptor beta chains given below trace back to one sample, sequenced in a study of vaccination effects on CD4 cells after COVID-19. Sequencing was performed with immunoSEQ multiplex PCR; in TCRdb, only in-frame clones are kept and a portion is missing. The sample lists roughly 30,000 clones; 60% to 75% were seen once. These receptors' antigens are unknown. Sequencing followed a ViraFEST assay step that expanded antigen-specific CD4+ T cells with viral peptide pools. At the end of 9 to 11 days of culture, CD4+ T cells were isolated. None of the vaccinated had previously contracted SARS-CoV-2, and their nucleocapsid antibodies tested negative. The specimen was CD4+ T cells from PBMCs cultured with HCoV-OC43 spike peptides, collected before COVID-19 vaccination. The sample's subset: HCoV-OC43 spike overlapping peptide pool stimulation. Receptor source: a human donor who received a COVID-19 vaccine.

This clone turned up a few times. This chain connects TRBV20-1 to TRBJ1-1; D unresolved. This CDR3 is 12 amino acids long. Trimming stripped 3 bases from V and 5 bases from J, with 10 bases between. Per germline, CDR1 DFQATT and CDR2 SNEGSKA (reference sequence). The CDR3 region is CSASLYLTEAFF. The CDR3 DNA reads TGCAGTGCTAGTTTGTATTTAACTGAAGCTTTCTTT.

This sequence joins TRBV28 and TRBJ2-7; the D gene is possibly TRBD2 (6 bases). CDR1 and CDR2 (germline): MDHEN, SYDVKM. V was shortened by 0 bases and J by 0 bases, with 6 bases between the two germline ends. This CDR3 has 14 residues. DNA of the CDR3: TGTGCCAGCAGTTTATGGCGGGGCTCCTACGAGCAGTACTTC. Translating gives CASSLWRGSYEQYF.

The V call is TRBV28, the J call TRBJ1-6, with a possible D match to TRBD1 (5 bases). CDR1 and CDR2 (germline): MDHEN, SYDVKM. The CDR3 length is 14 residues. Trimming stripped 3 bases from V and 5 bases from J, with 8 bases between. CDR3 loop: CASSFGGNNSPLHF. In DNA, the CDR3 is TGTGCCAGCAGTTTTGGGGGTAATAATTCACCCCTCCACTTT. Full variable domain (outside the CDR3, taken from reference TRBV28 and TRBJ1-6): DVKVTQSSRYLVKRTGEKVFLECVQDMDHENMFWYRQDPGLGLRLIYFSYDVKMKEKGDIPEGYSVSREKKERFSLILESASTNQTSMYLCASSFGGNNSPLHFGNGTRLTVT.

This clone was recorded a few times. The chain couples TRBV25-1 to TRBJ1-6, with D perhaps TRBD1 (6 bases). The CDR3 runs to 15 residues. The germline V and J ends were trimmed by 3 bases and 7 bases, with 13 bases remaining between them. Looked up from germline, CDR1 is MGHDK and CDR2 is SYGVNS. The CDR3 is CASSDLDSLNSPLHF. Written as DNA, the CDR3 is TGTGCCAGCAGTGACCTGGACAGTCTCAATTCACCCCTCCACTTT.

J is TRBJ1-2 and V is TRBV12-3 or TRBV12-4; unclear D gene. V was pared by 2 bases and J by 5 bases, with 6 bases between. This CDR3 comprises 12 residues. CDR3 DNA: TGTGCCAGCAGTTTACAGGAGTATGGCTACACCTTC. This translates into CASSLQEYGYTF.

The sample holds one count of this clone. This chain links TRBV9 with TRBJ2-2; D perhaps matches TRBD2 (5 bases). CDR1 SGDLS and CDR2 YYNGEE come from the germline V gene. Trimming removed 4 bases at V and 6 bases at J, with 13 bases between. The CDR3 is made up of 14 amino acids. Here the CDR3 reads CASSSTSFAGELFF. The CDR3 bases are TGTGCCAGCAGCTCCACTAGTTTTGCCGGGGAGCTGTTTTTT. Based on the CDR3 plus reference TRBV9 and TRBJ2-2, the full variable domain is DSGVTQTPKHLITATGQRVTLRCSPRSGDLSVYWYQQSLDQGLQFLIQYYNGEERAKGNILERFSAQQFPDLHSELNLSSLELGDSALYFCASSSTSFAGELFFGEGSRLTVL.

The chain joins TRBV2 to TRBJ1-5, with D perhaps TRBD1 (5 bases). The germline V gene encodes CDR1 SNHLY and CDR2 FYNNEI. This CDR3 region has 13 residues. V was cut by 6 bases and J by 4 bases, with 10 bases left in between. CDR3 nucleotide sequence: TGTGCCAGCAGGCTGAACAGGAATCAGCCCCAGCATTTT. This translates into CASRLNRNQPQHF.

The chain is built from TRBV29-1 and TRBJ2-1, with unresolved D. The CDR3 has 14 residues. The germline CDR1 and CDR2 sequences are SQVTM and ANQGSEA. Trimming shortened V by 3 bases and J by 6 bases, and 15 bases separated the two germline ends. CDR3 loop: CSVEVTWTPNEQFF. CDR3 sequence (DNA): TGCAGCGTTGAGGTGACCTGGACCCCCAATGAGCAGTTCTTC.